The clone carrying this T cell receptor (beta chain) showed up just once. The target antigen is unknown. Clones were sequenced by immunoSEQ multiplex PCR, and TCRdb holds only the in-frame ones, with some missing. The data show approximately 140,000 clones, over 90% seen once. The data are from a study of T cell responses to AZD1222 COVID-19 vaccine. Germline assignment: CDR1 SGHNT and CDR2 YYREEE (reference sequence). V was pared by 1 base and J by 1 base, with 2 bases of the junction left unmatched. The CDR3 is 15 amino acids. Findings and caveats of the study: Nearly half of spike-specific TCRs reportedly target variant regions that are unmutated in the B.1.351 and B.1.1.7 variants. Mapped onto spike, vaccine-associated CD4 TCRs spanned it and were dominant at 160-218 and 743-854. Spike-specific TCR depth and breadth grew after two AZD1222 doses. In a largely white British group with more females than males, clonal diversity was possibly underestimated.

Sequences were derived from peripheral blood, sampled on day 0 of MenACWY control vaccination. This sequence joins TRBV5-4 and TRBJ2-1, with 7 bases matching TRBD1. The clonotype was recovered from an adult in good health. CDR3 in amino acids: CASSLNRGSYNEQFF. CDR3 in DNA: TGTGCCAGCAGCTTGAACAGGGGTTCCTACAATGAGCAGTTCTTC. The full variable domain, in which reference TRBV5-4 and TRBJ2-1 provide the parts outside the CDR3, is ETGVTQSPTHLIKTRGQQVTLRCSSQSGHNTVSWYQQALGQGPQFIFQYYREEENGRGNFPPRFSGLQFPNYSSELNVNALELDDSALYLCASSLNRGSYNEQFFGPGTRLTVL.